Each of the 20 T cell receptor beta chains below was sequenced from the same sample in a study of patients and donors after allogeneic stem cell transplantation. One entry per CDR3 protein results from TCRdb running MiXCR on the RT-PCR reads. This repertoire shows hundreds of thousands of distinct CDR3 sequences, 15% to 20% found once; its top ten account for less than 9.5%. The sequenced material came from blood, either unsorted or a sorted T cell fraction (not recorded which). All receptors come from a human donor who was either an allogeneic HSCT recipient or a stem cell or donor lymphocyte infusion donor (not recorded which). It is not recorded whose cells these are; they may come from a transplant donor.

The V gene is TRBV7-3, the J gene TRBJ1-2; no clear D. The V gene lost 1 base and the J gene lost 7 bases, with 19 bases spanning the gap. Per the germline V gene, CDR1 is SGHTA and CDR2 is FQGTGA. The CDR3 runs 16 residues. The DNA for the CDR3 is TGTGCCAGCAGCTTAAACCCGCGGAGGGTAGTAGGTGGCTACACCTTC. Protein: CASSLNPRRVVGGYTF.

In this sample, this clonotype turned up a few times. CDR3 region: CASSPSSVNTEAFF. Here the CDR3 DNA reads TGTGCCAGCAGCCCCAGCTCTGTGAACACTGAAGCTTTCTTT. The V and J genes are TRBV11-2 and TRBJ1-1; D not resolved. CDR1 SGHAT and CDR2 FQNNGV come from the germline V gene. The V end lost 5 bases, the J end lost 0 bases, and 10 bases lay between the germline ends. The CDR3 covers 14 residues.

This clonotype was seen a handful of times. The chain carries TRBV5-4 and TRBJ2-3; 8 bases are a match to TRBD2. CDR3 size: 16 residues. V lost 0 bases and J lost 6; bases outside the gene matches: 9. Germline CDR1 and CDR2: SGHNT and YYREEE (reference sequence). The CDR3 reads CASSLATKRETDTQYF. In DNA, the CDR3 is TGTGCCAGCAGCTTGGCGACTAAGCGGGAGACTGATACGCAGTATTTT.

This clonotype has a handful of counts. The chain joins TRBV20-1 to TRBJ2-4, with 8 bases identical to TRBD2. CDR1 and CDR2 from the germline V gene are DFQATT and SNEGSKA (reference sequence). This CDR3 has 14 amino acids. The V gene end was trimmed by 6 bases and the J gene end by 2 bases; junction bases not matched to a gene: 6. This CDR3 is CSAQAGETKNIQYF. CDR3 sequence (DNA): TGCAGTGCCCAAGCGGGAGAAACCAAAAACATTCAGTACTTC.

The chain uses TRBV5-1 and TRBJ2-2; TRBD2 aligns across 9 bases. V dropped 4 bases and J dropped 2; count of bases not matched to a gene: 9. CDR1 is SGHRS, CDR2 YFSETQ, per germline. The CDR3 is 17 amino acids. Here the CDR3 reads CASSIPGTSTNTGELFF. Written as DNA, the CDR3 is TGCGCCAGCAGCATACCCGGGACTAGCACCAACACCGGGGAGCTGTTTTTT.

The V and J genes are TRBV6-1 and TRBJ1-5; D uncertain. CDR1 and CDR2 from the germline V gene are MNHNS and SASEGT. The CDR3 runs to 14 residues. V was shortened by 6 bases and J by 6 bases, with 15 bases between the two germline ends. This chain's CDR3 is CASRNGQGTQPQHF. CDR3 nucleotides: TGTGCCAGCAGAAATGGGCAAGGTACTCAGCCCCAGCATTTT.

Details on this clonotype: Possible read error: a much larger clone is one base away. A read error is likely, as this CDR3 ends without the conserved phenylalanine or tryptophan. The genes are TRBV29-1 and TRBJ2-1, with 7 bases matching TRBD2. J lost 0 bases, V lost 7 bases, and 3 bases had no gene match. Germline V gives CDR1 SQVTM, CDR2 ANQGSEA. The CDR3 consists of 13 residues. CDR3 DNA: TGCAGCGCCGGGGGGAGCTCCTACAATGAGCAGTTCTTA. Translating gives CSAGGSSYNEQFL.

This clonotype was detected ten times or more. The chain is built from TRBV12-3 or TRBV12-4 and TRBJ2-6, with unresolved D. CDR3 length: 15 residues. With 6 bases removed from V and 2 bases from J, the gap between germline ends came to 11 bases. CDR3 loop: CASRVGVAGANVLTF. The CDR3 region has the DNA TGTGCCAGCAGAGTTGGCGTGGCTGGGGCCAACGTCCTGACTTTC.

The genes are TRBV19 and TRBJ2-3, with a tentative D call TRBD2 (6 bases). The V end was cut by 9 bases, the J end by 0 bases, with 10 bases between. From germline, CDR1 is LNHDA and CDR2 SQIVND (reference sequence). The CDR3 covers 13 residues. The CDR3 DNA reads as TGTGCCAGATCGCGGGGAAGCACAGATACGCAGTATTTT. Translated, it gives CARSRGSTDTQYF.

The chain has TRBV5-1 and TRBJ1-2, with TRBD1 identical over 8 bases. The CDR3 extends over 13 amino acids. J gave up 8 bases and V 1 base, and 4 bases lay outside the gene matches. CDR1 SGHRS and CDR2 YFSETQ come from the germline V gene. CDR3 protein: CASSLRQGNGYTF. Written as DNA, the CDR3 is TGCGCCAGCAGCTTGAGACAGGGGAACGGCTACACCTTC.

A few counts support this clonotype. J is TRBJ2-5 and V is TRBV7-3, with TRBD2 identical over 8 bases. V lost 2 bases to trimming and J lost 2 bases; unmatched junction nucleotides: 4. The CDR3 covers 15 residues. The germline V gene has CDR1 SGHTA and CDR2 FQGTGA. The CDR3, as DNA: TGTGCCAGCAGCTTAGGAGTAGCGGGGCAAGAGACCCAGTACTTC. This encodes CASSLGVAGQETQYF.

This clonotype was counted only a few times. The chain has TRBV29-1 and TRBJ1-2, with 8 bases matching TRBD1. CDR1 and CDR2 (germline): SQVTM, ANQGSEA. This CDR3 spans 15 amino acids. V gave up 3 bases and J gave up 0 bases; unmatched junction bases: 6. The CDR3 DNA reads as TGCAGCGTTGACCAAGACAGGGGATCTAACTATGGCTACACCTTC. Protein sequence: CSVDQDRGSNYGYTF.

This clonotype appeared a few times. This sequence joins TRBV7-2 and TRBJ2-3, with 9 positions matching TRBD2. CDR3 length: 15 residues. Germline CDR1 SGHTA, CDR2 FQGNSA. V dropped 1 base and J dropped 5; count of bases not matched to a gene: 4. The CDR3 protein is CASSLGGGGGDTQYF. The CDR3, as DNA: TGTGCCAGCAGCTTAGGCGGGGGGGGCGGAGATACGCAGTATTTT.

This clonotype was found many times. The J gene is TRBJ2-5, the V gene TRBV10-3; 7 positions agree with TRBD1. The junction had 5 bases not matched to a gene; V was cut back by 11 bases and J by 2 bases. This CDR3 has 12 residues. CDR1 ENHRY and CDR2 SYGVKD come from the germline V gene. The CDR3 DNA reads TGTGCCGCCCGGGACAGTCAAGAGACCCAGTACTTC. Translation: CAARDSQETQYF.

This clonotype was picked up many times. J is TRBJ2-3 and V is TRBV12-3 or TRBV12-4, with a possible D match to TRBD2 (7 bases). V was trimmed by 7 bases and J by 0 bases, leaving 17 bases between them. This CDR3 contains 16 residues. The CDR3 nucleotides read TGTGCCAGCACCCCCAGGAGGGGGGGGAGCACAGATACGCAGTATTTT. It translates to CASTPRRGGSTDTQYF.

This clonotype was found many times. DNA for the CDR3: TGTGCCAGCAGCCCCACCGGACTGGAAGAGACCCAGTACTTC. This sequence encodes CASSPTGLEETQYF. The chain combines TRBV5-6 with TRBJ2-5; the D gene is possibly TRBD2 (5 bases). From germline, CDR1 is SGHDT and CDR2 YYEEEE. The CDR3 totals 14 residues. With 4 bases removed from V and 3 bases from J, the gap between germline ends came to 13 bases.

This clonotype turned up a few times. CDR3 region: CASSLTGANPYEQYF. For the CDR3, the DNA is TGTGCCAGCAGCTTGACAGGGGCTAATCCCTACGAGCAGTACTTC. The chain couples TRBV7-2 to TRBJ2-7; TRBD1 aligns across 8 bases. In germline, CDR1 is SGHTA, CDR2 FQGNSA. The ends lost 3 bases at V and 2 bases at J; junction bases unmatched: 6. This CDR3 contains 15 residues.

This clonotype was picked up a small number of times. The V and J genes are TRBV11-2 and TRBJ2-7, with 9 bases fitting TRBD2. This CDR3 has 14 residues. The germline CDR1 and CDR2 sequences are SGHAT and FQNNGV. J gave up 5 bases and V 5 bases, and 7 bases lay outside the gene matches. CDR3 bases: TGTGCCAGCAGCGCTCTAGCGGGAAGAAACGAGCAGTACTTC. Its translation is CASSALAGRNEQYF.

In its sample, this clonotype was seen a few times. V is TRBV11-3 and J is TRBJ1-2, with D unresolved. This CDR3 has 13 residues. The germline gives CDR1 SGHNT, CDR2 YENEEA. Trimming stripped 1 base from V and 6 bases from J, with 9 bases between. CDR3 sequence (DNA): TGTGCCAGCAGCTTAGTCGACCGGGATGGCTACACCTTC. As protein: CASSLVDRDGYTF.

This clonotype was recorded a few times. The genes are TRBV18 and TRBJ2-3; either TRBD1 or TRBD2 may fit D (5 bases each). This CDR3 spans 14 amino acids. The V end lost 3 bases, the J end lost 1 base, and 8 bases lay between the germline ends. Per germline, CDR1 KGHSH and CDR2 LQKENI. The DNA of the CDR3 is TGTGCCAGCTCACCCAGGGACGGCACAGATACGCAGTATTTT. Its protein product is CASSPRDGTDTQYF. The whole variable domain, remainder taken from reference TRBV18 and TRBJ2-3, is NAGVMQNPRHLVRRRGQEARLRCSPMKGHSHVYWYRQLPEEGLKFMVYLQKENIIDESGMPKERFSAEFPKEGPSILRIQQVVRGDSAAYFCASSPRDGTDTQYFGPGTRLTVL.